This T cell receptor beta chain came from a study of human T cells and chemical hapten exposure. The time point is: patch test 3, about 24 weeks after DPC sensitization. Treatment meaning: therapeutic diphenylcyclopropenone sensitization with weekly scalp DPC. CDR1 and CDR2 from the germline V gene are SQVTM and ANQGSEA. Trimming took 7 bases from V and 5 from J; bases not matched to a gene: 12. The CDR3 extends over 14 amino acids. One entry per CDR3 protein, called by TCRdb with MiXCR from the RACE reads. Of tens of thousands of distinct CDR3 sequences in the sample, 10% to 15% are singletons; the top ten hold around 5.8%.

The sequences come from whole blood, collected in connection with sensitization to the hapten diphenylcyclopropenone (DPC). The chain employs TRBV29-1 and TRBJ1-1, with 8 bases matching TRBD1. The TCR comes from a woman between 45 and 60 years old with alopecia areata. Some clones in this sample may be carry-over from other donors' samples. CDR3 sequence reads: CSAWTGPIFTEAFF. CDR3 nucleotide sequence: TGCAGCGCCTGGACAGGGCCAATCTTTACTGAAGCTTTCTTT.